The 18 T cell receptor beta chains listed next were all sequenced from one sample in a study of blood T cells in healthy people across ages. Using a J-beta primer mix together with a sample-barcoded 5' primer, a second PCR was run for roughly 7 to 12 cycles. TCRdb used MiXCR to reprocess the 5' RACE reads, holding one entry per CDR3 protein. The data contain about 2 million distinct CDR3 sequences, around half of them seen just once; the ten biggest clones take up about 2.1%. What was sequenced was blood. These receptors were taken from a woman aged 40 to 55 in good health.

A few counts support this clonotype. The chain uses TRBV3-1 and TRBJ2-7; D may be TRBD2 (7 bases). The CDR3 is 20 amino acids. The germline V and J ends were trimmed by 0 bases and 3 bases, with 27 bases remaining between them. Germline CDR1 and CDR2: LGHDT and YNNKEL (reference sequence). The CDR3 protein is CASSQDIHRRRGGGIYEQYF. The CDR3 DNA sequence: TGTGCCAGCAGCCAAGATATCCACCGGAGGAGAGGCGGGGGCATCTACGAGCAGTACTTC.

The chain carries TRBV5-6 and TRBJ1-5, with D tentatively TRBD1 (6 bases). CDR1 is SGHDT, CDR2 YYEEEE, per germline. V was cut by 4 bases and J by 7 bases, with 18 bases left in between. This CDR3 has 15 amino acids. DNA of the CDR3: TGTGCCAGCAGCCGACGGGTGGGGGCGAACCAGCCCCAGCATTTT. Translated: CASSRRVGANQPQHF.

The rearrangement links TRBV15 to TRBJ2-4; D ambiguous. V was clipped by 1 base and J by 1 base, with 11 bases between them. The germline CDR1 and CDR2 sequences are LNHNV and YYDKDF (reference sequence). CDR3 length: 16 amino acids. The CDR3: CATSRGVTGAKNIQYF. CDR3 bases: TGTGCCACCAGCAGAGGCGTTACCGGGGCCAAAAACATTCAGTACTTC.

This chain uses TRBV27 with TRBJ1-4, with D unclear. In germline, CDR1 is MNHEY, CDR2 SMNVEV (reference sequence). V lost 5 bases to trimming and J lost 6 bases, with 13 bases between them. The CDR3 runs to 14 residues. The CDR3 DNA is TGTGCCAGCAGTCCTCTCACGGCGGATGAAAAACTGTTTTTT. The encoded protein is CASSPLTADEKLFF.

The genes are TRBV2 and TRBJ1-5, with D hard to call. This CDR3 region has 12 residues. The V gene lost 6 bases and the J gene lost 7 bases, with 10 bases spanning the gap. Germline assignment: CDR1 SNHLY and CDR2 FYNNEI. In DNA form, the CDR3 reads TGTGCCAGCAGCGGCCTAGGACAGCCCCAGCATTTT. It is translated as CASSGLGQPQHF.

This clonotype occurred a few times. V usage is TRBV7-2 and J usage is TRBJ2-5; 8 nucleotides line up with TRBD1. The trim removed 5 bases at V and 7 bases at J, leaving 12 bases unmatched. The length of the CDR3 is 15 residues. Germline loops: CDR1 SGHTA, CDR2 FQGNSA. Here the CDR3 reads CASSPGTGGGRTQYF. The CDR3 nucleotides are TGTGCCAGCAGCCCAGGGACAGGTGGTGGACGGACCCAGTACTTC.

This clonotype was recorded many times. V is TRBV29-1 and J is TRBJ2-5; possibly TRBD2 for D (6 bases). V lost 3 bases and J 2 bases, leaving 13 bases between the germline ends. Germline CDR1 reads SQVTM; CDR2 reads ANQGSEA. The CDR3 has 14 residues. The CDR3: CSVDYARGQETQYF. Written as DNA, the CDR3 is TGCAGCGTTGATTACGCCCGGGGGCAAGAGACCCAGTACTTC.

The J gene is TRBJ1-5, the V gene TRBV6-5; D is unresolved. The CDR3 length is 15 residues. V was pared by 5 bases and J by 0 bases, with 11 bases between. CDR1 MNHEY and CDR2 SVGAGI come from the germline V gene. The CDR3 bases are TGTGCCAGCAGTCGTGACGGCACTAGCAATCAGCCCCAGCATTTT. Translation: CASSRDGTSNQPQHF.

The rearrangement uses TRBV20-1 and TRBJ2-7; 11 nucleotides align to TRBD2. There are 14 residues in the CDR3. Trimming took 5 bases from V and 7 from J; bases not matched to a gene: 10. Looked up from germline, CDR1 is DFQATT and CDR2 is SNEGSKA (reference sequence). The CDR3 DNA sequence: TGCAGTGCTGTAGCGGGGGGGGTCTACAATGAGCAGTACTTC. This gives the protein CSAVAGGVYNEQYF.

This sequence joins TRBV15 and TRBJ1-2; 8 bases match TRBD1. This CDR3 is 19 amino acids long. Germline V gives CDR1 LNHNV, CDR2 YYDKDF (reference sequence). V was pared by 0 bases and J by 2 bases, with 14 bases of the junction left unmatched. The CDR3 is CATSRDRPGQDAGNYGYTF. DNA for the CDR3: TGTGCCACCAGCAGAGATCGGCCGGGACAGGACGCAGGGAACTATGGCTACACCTTC.

The rearrangement links TRBV7-2 to TRBJ2-5, with 7 bases aligning to TRBD2. The J call may be incorrect, as the DNA end agrees better with TRBJ2-1. The CDR3 runs to 16 residues. Germline CDR1 SGHTA, CDR2 FQGNSA. The DNA of the CDR3 is TGTGCCAGCAGGACCGCACGGCGGGGGACCCAAGAGACCCAGTTCTTC. It yields the protein CASRTARRGTQETQFF.

This rearrangement joins TRBV13 to TRBJ2-1; D is uncertain. The V end was cut by 4 bases, the J end by 5 bases, with 12 bases between. This CDR3 has 14 amino acids. Germline V gene lookup returns CDR1 PRHDT and CDR2 FYEKMQ (reference sequence). The CDR3 DNA is TGTGCCAGCAGCTCCGAATATGAAGACAATGAGCAGTTCTTC. Translating gives CASSSEYEDNEQFF.

This clonotype was detected a few times. The J gene is TRBJ1-4, the V gene TRBV6-5, with unresolved D. Germline CDR1 is MNHEY and CDR2 is SVGAGI. CDR3 size: 11 residues. Trimming took 6 bases from V and 4 from J, leaving 3 bases between them. CDR3 DNA: TGTGCCAGCAGAATTAATGAAAAACTGTTTTTT. Encoded protein: CASRINEKLFF.

This clonotype was seen a few times. The CDR3 DNA sequence: TGCGCCAGCAGCGCCGGAGGGACAGGGGTCTATGAGCAGTACTTC. Translated: CASSAGGTGVYEQYF. The rearrangement uses TRBV5-1 and TRBJ2-7, with TRBD1 matching over 10 bases. The length of the CDR3 is 15 residues. The V gene's germline CDR1 is SGHRS and CDR2 YFSETQ. Losses at the gene ends were 4 bases for V and 7 bases for J; bases not matched to a gene: 11.

The table lists this clonotype with a few counts. The rearrangement links TRBV4-3 to TRBJ1-4, with D possibly matching TRBD1 (5 bases). The CDR3 length is 17 residues. Trimming stripped 1 base from V and 4 bases from J, with 16 bases between. The germline gives CDR1 LGHNA, CDR2 YSLEER. CDR3 residues: CASSQGNRGVVNEKLFF. The DNA of the CDR3 is TGCGCCAGCAGCCAAGGCAATAGAGGGGTGGTTAATGAAAAACTGTTTTTT.

The rearrangement links TRBV13 to TRBJ1-2, with D perhaps matching TRBD1 (5 bases). The CDR3 is 14 amino acids. V lost 3 bases and J lost 2, with 10 bases in between. Per germline, CDR1 PRHDT and CDR2 FYEKMQ (reference sequence). The CDR3 sequence is CASSFWTNNYGYTF. In DNA, the CDR3 is TGTGCCAGCAGCTTTTGGACAAACAACTATGGCTACACCTTC. Full variable domain (rest looked up from reference TRBV13 and TRBJ1-2): AAGVIQSPRHLIKEKRETATLKCYPIPRHDTVYWYQQGPGQDPQFLISFYEKMQSDKGSIPDRFSAQQFSDYHSELNMSSLELGDSALYFCASSFWTNNYGYTFGSGTRLTVV.

This chain uses TRBV7-9 with TRBJ2-7, with a tentative D call TRBD1 (6 bases). The germline V gene encodes CDR1 SEHNR and CDR2 FQNEAQ (reference sequence). V was pared by 4 bases and J by 2 bases, with 21 bases between. The CDR3 runs 17 residues. CDR3 bases: TGTGCCAGCAGCTCACCCTTCCCAGACAGGTCTACCTACGAGCAGTACTTC. Its translation is CASSSPFPDRSTYEQYF.

This sequence joins TRBV6-6 and TRBJ2-7; D unclear. The CDR3 sequence is 13 residues long. Germline V gene sequence: CDR1 MNHNY, CDR2 SVGAGI (reference sequence). V lost 5 bases to trimming and J lost 4 bases, with 12 bases between them. CDR3 loop: CASSQRAGYEQYF. CDR3 DNA sequence: TGTGCCAGCAGTCAAAGAGCCGGGTACGAGCAGTACTTC.